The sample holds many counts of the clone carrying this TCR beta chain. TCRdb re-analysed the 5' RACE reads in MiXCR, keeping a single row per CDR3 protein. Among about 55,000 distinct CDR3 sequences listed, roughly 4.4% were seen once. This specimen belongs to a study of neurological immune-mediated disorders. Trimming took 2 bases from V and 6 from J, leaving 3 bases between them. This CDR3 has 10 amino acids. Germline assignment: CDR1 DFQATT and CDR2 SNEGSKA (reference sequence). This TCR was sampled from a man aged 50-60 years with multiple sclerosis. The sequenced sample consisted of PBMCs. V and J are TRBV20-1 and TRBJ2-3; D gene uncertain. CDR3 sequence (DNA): TGCAGTGCTAGATACGATACGCAGTATTTT. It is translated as CSARYDTQYF.